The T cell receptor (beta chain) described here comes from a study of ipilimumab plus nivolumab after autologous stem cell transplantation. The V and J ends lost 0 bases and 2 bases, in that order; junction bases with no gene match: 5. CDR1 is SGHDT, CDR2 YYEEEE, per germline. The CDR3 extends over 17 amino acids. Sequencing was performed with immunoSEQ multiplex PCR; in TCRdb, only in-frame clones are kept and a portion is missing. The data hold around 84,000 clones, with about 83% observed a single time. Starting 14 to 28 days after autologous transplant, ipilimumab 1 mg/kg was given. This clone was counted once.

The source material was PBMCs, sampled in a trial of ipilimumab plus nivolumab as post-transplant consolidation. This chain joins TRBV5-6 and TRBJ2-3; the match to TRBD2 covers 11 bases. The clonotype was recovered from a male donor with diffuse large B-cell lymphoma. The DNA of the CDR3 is TGTGCCAGCAGCTTGGGGCTAGCGGGGGGCCTCACAGATACGCAGTATTTT. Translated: CASSLGLAGGLTDTQYF.